Relative to its sample, the clone carrying this T cell receptor (beta chain) is medium-sized (0.01 to 0.1%). Its antigen is unknown. Germline V gene lookup returns CDR1 MNHNS and CDR2 SASEGT. The CDR3 spans 15 residues. V was clipped by 3 bases and J by 7 bases; unmatched bases: 7. This sample stems from a study of cytomegalovirus exposure and HLA in healthy donors. Study conclusions and caveats: A cluster of highly shared sequence variants was likely a sequencing artifact. The classifier, whose performance was assessed in both the original and validation cohorts, reportedly diagnosed cytomegalovirus status with high specificity and sensitivity. Indistinguishable V segments such as TRBV6-2 and TRBV6-3 were excluded.

The PCR had 60 Vbeta and 13 Jbeta primers. Using immunoSEQ multiplex PCR, the repertoire was profiled, and TCRdb retains in-frame clones only, with some absent. The table records 160,000 or so clones, 60% to 80% of them present only once. The sequence derives from a man between 60 and 75 years old in good health and CMV-seronegative. Sequencing used PBMCs. This rearrangement joins TRBV6-1 to TRBJ2-3, with TRBD2 matching 10 bases. This CDR3 reads CASSDTAGGPYTQYF. The CDR3 DNA reads as TGTGCCAGCAGTGATACAGCGGGGGGGCCATATACGCAGTATTTT.